This TCR beta chain was sequenced in a study of neoadjuvant nivolumab and ipilimumab in lung cancer. Overall study findings and caveats: Only two of four nivolumab-treated tumors gained richness and clonality by surgery. Only a single major-pathologic-response sample was available for clonality analysis. TCR richness and clonality were higher in tumors than adjacent uninvolved lung.

Trimming at V came to 1 base and at J to 6 bases, leaving 8 bases not matched to a gene. The CDR3 contains 15 residues. Germline CDR1 is GTSNPN and CDR2 is SVGIG (reference sequence). With regard to this clone: What it binds is not known.

The data were produced by immunoSEQ multiplex PCR, yet TCRdb's version contains in-frame clones alone and is incomplete. The data contain 40,000 to 60,000 clones, around 89% of them singletons. The receptor was derived from an adult with non-small cell lung cancer. Some clones in this sample may be carry-over from other donors' samples. The material was blood, obtained before neoadjuvant nivolumab, alone or with ipilimumab. The chain has TRBV30 and TRBJ2-7, with 11 positions matching TRBD2. The CDR3 DNA is TGTGCCTGGAGTGAGGTAGCGGGAGGGCCTCTCGAGCAGTACTTC. Encoded protein: CAWSEVAGGPLEQYF.